This record concerns one T cell receptor beta chain sequence. Data came from immunoSEQ multiplex PCR; TCRdb stores just in-frame clones and leaves some out. The sample has about 220,000 clones, 82% seen once. The sample is drawn from a study of blood T cell repertoires in COVID-19. The CDR3 totals 19 residues. Trimming took off 3 bases at V and 0 bases at J, with 21 bases between the two ends. Germline V gene sequence: CDR1 LNHDA, CDR2 SQIVND (reference sequence). The chain has TRBV19 and TRBJ2-1; D might be TRBD2 (6 bases). This receptor was obtained from a woman in her 70s with COVID-19, enrolled during active disease. Material: peripheral blood. CDR3 sequence (DNA): TGTGCCAGTAGTATGGGCCCTACAGGTAGCGGTAGCTCCTACAATGAGCAGTTCTTC. It codes for CASSMGPTGSGSSYNEQFF.